The clone carrying this T cell receptor (beta chain) occurred a few times. Its antigen is undetermined. The data are from a study of T cells in Graves' hyperthyroidism and ophthalmopathy. Study-level results: A model built on 13 V-J features separated ophthalmopathy from stable hyperthyroidism.

Cells are PBMCs isolated from more than 8.5 ml of fresh blood. TCR beta CDR3 regions were amplified from RNA. During a first-round RT-PCR of the TCR CDR3, the HTBI primer set was used. Using its own MiXCR run on the multiplex PCR reads, TCRdb lists one record per CDR3 protein. The repertoire holds fewer than 650,000 distinct CDR3 sequences, with 12% to 15% as singletons. CDR1 and CDR2 from the germline V gene are LNHDA and SQIVND (reference sequence). The CDR3 is made up of 14 amino acids. The V end was cut by 5 bases, the J end by 4 bases, with 14 bases between. The source of this sequence is a young woman with Graves' ophthalmopathy. The specimen was blood. J is TRBJ1-2 and V is TRBV19; no firm D call. The CDR3 reads CASSSYTLIYGYTF. The CDR3 coding sequence is TGTGCCAGTAGTTCGTACACCTTGATCTATGGCTACACCTTC.